Below are 13 T cell receptor beta chains sequenced from a single sample in a study of blood T cell repertoires in COVID-19. Repertoires were generated with immunoSEQ multiplex PCR, while TCRdb's copy carries only in-frame clones and drops some. The sample lists around 460,000 clones, roughly 90% occurring once. Sequenced sample: peripheral blood. These receptors came from a man between 18 and 29 years old with COVID-19, enrolled during active disease.

In nucleotides, the CDR3 is TGTGCCAGCAGTCCCTCCAACTATGGCTACACCTTC. Protein: CASSPSNYGYTF. This chain connects TRBV25-1 to TRBJ1-2, with unresolved D. Germline CDR1 is MGHDK and CDR2 is SYGVNS. The V end was cut by 5 bases, the J end by 2 bases, with 6 bases between. This CDR3 has 12 amino acids.

The CDR3 spells CASSLAMQGSSYEQYF. CDR3 nucleotide sequence: TGTGCCAGCAGCTTAGCGATGCAGGGTAGTAGTTACGAGCAGTACTTC. The chain links TRBV7-2 to TRBJ2-7; tentatively, D is TRBD1 (5 bases). V lost 0 bases to trimming and J lost 4 bases, with 16 bases between them. This CDR3 has 16 amino acids. Germline V gene lookup returns CDR1 SGHTA and CDR2 FQGNSA.

The rearrangement uses TRBV18 and TRBJ2-4, with 8 bases matching TRBD2. CDR1 is KGHSH, CDR2 LQKENI, per germline. The CDR3 loop spans 15 amino acids. V lost 3 bases, J lost 6 bases, and 7 bases stayed unmatched. This chain's CDR3 is CASSPGAGEVNIQYF. The CDR3 nucleotides are TGTGCCAGCTCACCCGGAGCGGGAGAGGTAAACATTCAGTACTTC.

V is TRBV2 and J is TRBJ2-2; 9 bases map to TRBD1. V dropped 6 bases and J dropped 6; count of bases not matched to a gene: 5. CDR1 and CDR2 from the germline V gene are SNHLY and FYNNEI. The CDR3 is 14 amino acids. CDR3 sequence (DNA): TGTGCCAGCAGCCAACAGGGGGCGGCCGGGGAGCTGTTTTTT. Translated, it gives CASSQQGAAGELFF.

J is TRBJ2-2 and V is TRBV7-9, with D perhaps matching TRBD1 (6 bases). Germline lookup yields CDR1 SEHNR and CDR2 FQNEAQ (reference sequence). The CDR3 contains 15 residues. V was clipped by 5 bases and J by 6 bases, with 16 bases between them. The CDR3 loop reads CASSDLQGLAGELFF. The CDR3 DNA reads as TGTGCCAGCAGCGACCTACAGGGTCTCGCCGGGGAGCTGTTTTTT. Full variable domain (outside the CDR3, taken from reference TRBV7-9 and TRBJ2-2): DTGVSQNPRHKITKRGQNVTFRCDPISEHNRLYWYRQTLGQGPEFLTYFQNEAQLEKSRLLSDRFSAERPKGSFSTLEIQRTEQGDSAMYLCASSDLQGLAGELFFGEGSRLTVL.

V is TRBV5-1 and J is TRBJ2-7, with TRBD2 matching over 11 bases. Germline lookup yields CDR1 SGHRS and CDR2 YFSETQ. With V trimmed by 6 bases and J by 5 bases, 4 bases remained unmatched. CDR3 size: 13 residues. The CDR3 sequence: CASTGLAADEQYF. The CDR3 DNA follows: TGCGCCAGCACGGGACTAGCGGCTGACGAGCAGTACTTC.

The J gene is TRBJ2-7, the V gene TRBV6-4, with TRBD1 as a possible D gene (5 bases). V was clipped by 7 bases and J by 6 bases, with 7 bases between them. The CDR3 sequence is 10 residues long. Germline CDR1 and CDR2: MRHNA and SNTAGT. The CDR3 sequence is CASIQVEQYF. The CDR3 region has the DNA TGTGCCAGCATACAGGTCGAGCAGTACTTC.

This sequence joins TRBV19 and TRBJ2-3, with D possibly being TRBD2 (6 bases). CDR1 and CDR2 from the germline V gene are LNHDA and SQIVND (reference sequence). There are 13 residues in the CDR3. V lost 5 bases and J lost 6, with 12 bases in between. CDR3 sequence reads: CASSDRGGDTQYF. The CDR3, as DNA: TGTGCCAGTAGTGATCGGGGAGGTGATACGCAGTATTTT.

The CDR3 loop is CASSYREFSEQYF. The CDR3 coding sequence is TGTGCCAGCAGCTATCGGGAATTCTCCGAGCAGTACTTC. This chain links TRBV7-6 with TRBJ2-7; possible D gene TRBD2, 5 bases. The CDR3 consists of 13 residues. Deletions cut 4 bases from V and 6 bases from J, with 13 bases between. Germline V gives CDR1 SGHVS, CDR2 FNYEAQ. Full variable domain (outside the CDR3, taken from reference TRBV7-6 and TRBJ2-7): GAGVSQSPRYKVTKRGQDVALRCDPISGHVSLYWYRQALGQGPEFLTYFNYEAQQDKSGLPNDRFSAERPEGSISTLTIQRTEQRDSAMYRCASSYREFSEQYFGPGTRLTVT.

On this clone: Other DNA sequences from this sample encode an identical CDR3 as well. V usage is TRBV5-1 and J usage is TRBJ2-1, with 10 bases matching TRBD2. The V gene end was trimmed by 4 bases and the J gene end by 3 bases; junction bases not matched to a gene: 4. The germline V gene encodes CDR1 SGHRS and CDR2 YFSETQ. This CDR3 is built from 15 residues. CDR3 DNA sequence: TGCGCCAGCAGCCCTTCTAGCGGGGGCTACAATGAGCAGTTCTTC. Its translation is CASSPSSGGYNEQFF.

The chain recombines TRBV12-3 or TRBV12-4 with TRBJ1-1; no clear D. Trimming left V 5 bases short and J 1 base short, with 5 bases between. The CDR3 length is 12 residues. CDR3 region: CASSRANTEAFF. Written as DNA, the CDR3 is TGTGCCAGCAGTAGAGCGAACACTGAAGCTTTCTTT.

The sample holds a few counts of this clone. The chain combines TRBV25-1 with TRBJ2-2; 8 bases match TRBD1. The CDR3 has 18 amino acids. V was pared by 3 bases and J by 8 bases, with 17 bases of the junction left unmatched. Germline V gene lookup returns CDR1 MGHDK and CDR2 SYGVNS. CDR3 loop: CASSDRTGTGSPRGELFF. The DNA of the CDR3 is TGTGCCAGCAGTGACAGGACCGGGACAGGCTCACCCCGAGGGGAGCTGTTTTTT.

The J gene is TRBJ2-1, the V gene TRBV5-1, with 8 bases matching TRBD2. V lost 1 base to trimming and J lost 6 bases; unmatched junction nucleotides: 3. Per germline, CDR1 SGHRS and CDR2 YFSETQ. The CDR3 has 14 amino acids. The CDR3 sequence is CASSLSGGGNEQFF. Here the CDR3 DNA reads TGCGCCAGCAGCTTGAGCGGGGGAGGCAATGAGCAGTTCTTC.